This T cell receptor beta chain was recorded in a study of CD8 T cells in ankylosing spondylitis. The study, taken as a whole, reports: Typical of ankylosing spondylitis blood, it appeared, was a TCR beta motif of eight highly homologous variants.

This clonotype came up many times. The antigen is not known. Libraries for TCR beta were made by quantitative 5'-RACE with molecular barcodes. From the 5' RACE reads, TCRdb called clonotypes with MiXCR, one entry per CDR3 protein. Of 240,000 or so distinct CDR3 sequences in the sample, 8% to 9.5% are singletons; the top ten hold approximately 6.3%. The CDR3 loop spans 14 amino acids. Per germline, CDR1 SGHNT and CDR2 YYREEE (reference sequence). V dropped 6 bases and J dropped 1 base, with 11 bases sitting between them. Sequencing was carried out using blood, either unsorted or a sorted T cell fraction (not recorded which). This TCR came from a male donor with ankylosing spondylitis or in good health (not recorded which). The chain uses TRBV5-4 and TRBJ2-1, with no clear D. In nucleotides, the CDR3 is TGTGCCAGCACTTCGGTCGGGTCCTACAATGAGCAGTTCTTC. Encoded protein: CASTSVGSYNEQFF.